The clone carrying this TCR beta chain was recorded many times. Its antigen is as yet unknown. PBMCs were sourced from 9 to 10 ml fresh peripheral blood. Amplified regions were TCR beta CDR3 sequences from RNA transcripts. The HTBI primer set was used in a first-round RT-PCR of the TCR CDR3. Each CDR3 protein is one row after TCRdb ran MiXCR on the multiplex PCR reads. In the table there are about 300,000 distinct CDR3 sequences, approximately 16% of which are singletons. The source of the sample is a study of T cells in Graves' hyperthyroidism and ophthalmopathy. Study findings and constraints: Blood also held most thyroid clonotypes expanded beyond 0.001. Progression to ophthalmopathy was predicted a median of approximately 6.4 months early.

The germline V and J ends were trimmed by 4 bases and 8 bases, with 15 bases remaining between them. The CDR3 contains 14 residues. The receptor was derived from a young man with Graves' hyperthyroidism. The sequencing sample was made of blood. The V and J genes are TRBV12-3 or TRBV12-4 and TRBJ1-3; D possibly corresponds to TRBD1 (6 bases). CDR3 residues: CASSYRDAIDTIYF. CDR3 sequence (DNA): TGTGCCAGCAGTTACAGGGACGCGATAGACACCATATATTTT.